This T cell receptor (beta chain) was recorded in a study of a mutant IDH1 vaccine in newly diagnosed glioma. On the study more broadly: Eight vaccinations went to patients in weeks 1, 3, 5, 7, 11, 15, 19, 23.

Study-wide points: Seemingly, top peripheral T cell clonotype changes bore no relation to pseudoprogression.

The V end was cut by 0 bases, the J end by 2 bases, with 16 bases between. Germline assignment: CDR1 MGHRA and CDR2 YSYEKL. The CDR3 runs 17 residues. In regard to this clone: What it binds is unknown.

The time point is: week 11, during vaccination. Each vaccine dose was 300 ug of mutant IDH1 20-mer peptide, with topical imiquimod. The donor cohort comprised cases of new WHO grade 3 or 4 IDH1-mutant, ATRX-lost astrocytoma. Some clones are missing from TCRdb's copy, which holds only in-frame ones; the method was immunoSEQ multiplex PCR. The sample includes 20,000 to 25,000 clones, 60% to 75% of them seen just once. Sequenced material: peripheral blood mononuclear cells (PBMCs), taken from a glioma patient whose treatment included an IDH1 peptide vaccine. The receptor was derived from a young man with glioma. Some clones in this sample may be carry-over from other donors' samples. The chain joins TRBV4-1 to TRBJ1-2; D is perhaps TRBD1 (6 bases). The CDR3: CASSQDPGQGPNYGYTF. DNA for the CDR3: TGCGCCAGCAGCCAAGATCCGGGACAAGGACCAAACTATGGCTACACCTTC.